A selection of T cell receptor beta chains follows, all from one sample in a study of control samples from healthy donors and cancer patients. Assay used: immunoSEQ multiplex PCR; TCRdb lists only in-frame clones, some missing. The table includes tens of thousands of clones, 94% detected once. Sequencing input: blood. The receptors shown here come from a man younger than 40 in good health. Each CDR3 is given with its conserved first and last residue. The D gene is left open where the match is weak. Not all rows give a size; the values are once, few, many and, for expanded clones, a class.

v_call: TRBV5-1
clone_size: few
d_call: NA
j_call: TRBJ2-1
cdr3_nt: TGCGCCAGCAGCTTGTCTTTACAGGTTTACAATGAGCAGTTCTTC
cdr3_aa: CASSLSLQVYNEQFF

v_call: TRBV7-2
clone_size: NA
d_call: TRBD1
j_call: TRBJ1-3
cdr3_nt: TGTGCCAGCAGCGTAAGAACCGGACAGGGTCACACCATATATTTT
cdr3_aa: CASSVRTGQGHTIYF

v_call: TRBV5-6
clone_size: NA
d_call: NA
j_call: TRBJ1-6
cdr3_nt: TGTGCCAGCAGTAGGACGGGAGATAATTCACCCCTCCACTTT
cdr3_aa: CASSRTGDNSPLHF

v_call: TRBV19
clone_size: NA
d_call: TRBD1
j_call: TRBJ1-5
cdr3_nt: TGTGCCAGTGGCGGGACAGGGGGCGGTCAGCCCCAGCATTTT
cdr3_aa: CASGGTGGGQPQHF

v_call: TRBV6-1
clone_size: few
d_call: NA
j_call: TRBJ1-2
cdr3_nt: TGTGCCAGCAGTGAAGGGAGCACAAACTATGGCTACACCTTC
cdr3_aa: CASSEGSTNYGYTF

v_call: TRBV2
clone_size: NA
d_call: NA
j_call: TRBJ1-5
cdr3_nt: TGTGCCAGCAGTGATAGAGAGAATCAGCCCCAGCATTTT
cdr3_aa: CASSDRENQPQHF

v_call: TRBV28
clone_size: NA
d_call: NA
j_call: TRBJ2-1
cdr3_nt: TGTGCCAGCGCAGCGGCAAGCTCCTACAATGAGCAGTTCTTC
cdr3_aa: CASAAASSYNEQFF

v_call: TRBV27
clone_size: NA
d_call: NA
j_call: TRBJ2-1
cdr3_nt: TGTGCCAGCAGTTTATCGATCCAGGGCAATGAGCAGTTCTTC
cdr3_aa: CASSLSIQGNEQFF

v_call: TRBV3-1/TRBV3-2
clone_size: NA
d_call: TRBD2
j_call: TRBJ2-3
cdr3_nt: TGTGCCAGCAGCCATACGACTAGCGTATCAGATACGCAGTATTTT
cdr3_aa: CASSHTTSVSDTQYF

v_call: TRBV4-3
clone_size: NA
d_call: TRBD2
j_call: TRBJ2-2
cdr3_nt: TGCGCCAGCAGCCAAGAAAGGACTAGCGGGGGGCGGGGCGGGGAGCTGTTTTTT
cdr3_aa: CASSQERTSGGRGGELFF

v_call: TRBV2
clone_size: NA
d_call: NA
j_call: TRBJ1-5
cdr3_nt: TGTGCCAGCAGCGGCAGGGGTAATCAGCCCCAGCATTTT
cdr3_aa: CASSGRGNQPQHF

v_call: TRBV9
clone_size: NA
d_call: TRBD1
j_call: TRBJ2-7
cdr3_nt: TGTGCCAGCAGCGCCGACAGGGGCGAGTACGAGCAGTACTTC
cdr3_aa: CASSADRGEYEQYF

v_call: TRBV6-1
clone_size: NA
d_call: NA
j_call: TRBJ2-7
cdr3_nt: TGTGCCAGCAGTGACGGGACAAGGCCTCCCGAGCAGTACTTC
cdr3_aa: CASSDGTRPPEQYF

v_call: TRBV2
clone_size: NA
d_call: TRBD1
j_call: TRBJ1-1
cdr3_nt: TGTGCCACCGCAGGGACAGGGAGAACCACTGAAGCTTTCTTT
cdr3_aa: CATAGTGRTTEAFF

v_call: TRBV14
clone_size: NA
d_call: NA
j_call: TRBJ2-5
cdr3_nt: TGTGCCAGCAGCCAAGATAGTGCCAGACAAGAGACCCAGTACTTC
cdr3_aa: CASSQDSARQETQYF

v_call: TRBV30
clone_size: once
d_call: NA
j_call: TRBJ2-2
cdr3_nt: TGTGCCTGGGAGGTTACAGGTTCCGGGGAGCTGTTTTTT
cdr3_aa: CAWEVTGSGELFF

v_call: TRBV7-2
clone_size: NA
d_call: NA
j_call: TRBJ2-4
cdr3_nt: TGTGCCAGCAGCTTATCCGGCGGACTAGCCAAAAACATTCAGTACTTC
cdr3_aa: CASSLSGGLAKNIQYF

v_call: TRBV19
clone_size: NA
d_call: NA
j_call: TRBJ1-5
cdr3_nt: TGTGCCAGTACCCGGGGGCAGGGCAGTCAGCCCCAGCATTTT
cdr3_aa: CASTRGQGSQPQHF

v_call: TRBV9
clone_size: NA
d_call: TRBD2
j_call: TRBJ2-2
cdr3_nt: TGTGCCAGCAGCGTAGAGGGTAGCGGGAGACCGAACACCGGGGAGCTGTTTTTT
cdr3_aa: CASSVEGSGRPNTGELFF

v_call: TRBV7-2
clone_size: NA
d_call: NA
j_call: TRBJ1-1
cdr3_nt: TGTGCCAGCAGCAACCAGAGGAACACTGAAGCTTTCTTT
cdr3_aa: CASSNQRNTEAFF

v_call: TRBV7-3
clone_size: NA
d_call: NA
j_call: TRBJ2-2
cdr3_nt: TGTGCCAGCAGCTTAGTTGGACAGACCGGGGAGCTGTTTTTT
cdr3_aa: CASSLVGQTGELFF

v_call: TRBV10-1
clone_size: NA
d_call: NA
j_call: TRBJ2-1
cdr3_nt: TGCGCCAGCCAAGCCGGCTACAATGAGCAGTTCTTC
cdr3_aa: CASQAGYNEQFF

v_call: TRBV14
clone_size: NA
d_call: TRBD2
j_call: TRBJ2-1
cdr3_nt: TGTGCCAGCAGCCTCGACCCACTCCAGCGGGAGCTCTCCTACAATGAGCAGTTCTTC
cdr3_aa: CASSLDPLQRELSYNEQFF

v_call: TRBV5-1
clone_size: NA
d_call: NA
j_call: TRBJ2-2
cdr3_nt: TGCGCCAGCAGCGAGAGTCTAGGACGGGACTTCGGGGAGCTGTTTTTT
cdr3_aa: CASSESLGRDFGELFF

v_call: TRBV2
clone_size: NA
d_call: NA
j_call: TRBJ1-2
cdr3_nt: TGTGCCAGCAGTGAAGGTCAGGGTTTTGGTGGCTACACCTTC
cdr3_aa: CASSEGQGFGGYTF

v_call: TRBV4-1
clone_size: NA
d_call: TRBD1
j_call: TRBJ1-1
cdr3_nt: TGCGCCAGCAGCCCAGGGGGCTCGGACACTGAAGCTTTCTTT
cdr3_aa: CASSPGGSDTEAFF

v_call: TRBV5-1
clone_size: once
d_call: NA
j_call: TRBJ1-1
cdr3_nt: TGCGCCAGCAGCGATCAGCCGAACACTGAAGCTTTCTTT
cdr3_aa: CASSDQPNTEAFF

v_call: TRBV5-4
clone_size: NA
d_call: NA
j_call: TRBJ2-6
cdr3_nt: TGTGCCAGCAGCTTGAACAGGGAGAGTACAGGGGCCAACGTCCTGACTTTC
cdr3_aa: CASSLNRESTGANVLTF

v_call: TRBV6-5
clone_size: NA
d_call: NA
j_call: TRBJ1-1
cdr3_nt: TGTGCCAGCGCAGGGGAGACTGAAGCTTTCTTT
cdr3_aa: CASAGETEAFF

v_call: TRBV5-4
clone_size: NA
d_call: TRBD1
j_call: TRBJ2-3
cdr3_nt: TGTGCCAGCAGCCCGGACAGGGCCCCGGATACGCAGTATTTT
cdr3_aa: CASSPDRAPDTQYF

v_call: TRBV2
clone_size: NA
d_call: NA
j_call: TRBJ2-6
cdr3_nt: TGTGCCAGCAGTGAGCAGTTTTCTGGGGCCAACGTCCTGACTTTC
cdr3_aa: CASSEQFSGANVLTF

v_call: TRBV7-9
clone_size: NA
d_call: NA
j_call: TRBJ2-5
cdr3_nt: TGTGCCAGCAGCCCGGCTACCCGCCTCCAAGAGACCCAGTACTTC
cdr3_aa: CASSPATRLQETQYF

v_call: TRBV6-5
clone_size: once
d_call: TRBD2
j_call: TRBJ2-5
cdr3_nt: TGTGCCAGCAGCAAAACTAGCGGGAGGGAAGGGACCCAGTACTTC
cdr3_aa: CASSKTSGREGTQYF

v_call: TRBV10-1
clone_size: NA
d_call: TRBD2
j_call: TRBJ2-5
cdr3_nt: TGCGCCAGCAGTGATAACGGCGGGAGAGAGACCCAGTACTTC
cdr3_aa: CASSDNGGRETQYF

v_call: TRBV28
clone_size: NA
d_call: NA
j_call: TRBJ2-7
cdr3_nt: TGTGCCAGCAGTTTACTGACGGATGGCCCCTACTACGAGCAGTACTTC
cdr3_aa: CASSLLTDGPYYEQYF

v_call: TRBV19
clone_size: NA
d_call: NA
j_call: TRBJ1-3
cdr3_nt: TGTGCCAGTATTCCCGAACAGGGATGGGACACCATATATTTT
cdr3_aa: CASIPEQGWDTIYF

v_call: TRBV2
clone_size: NA
d_call: TRBD1
j_call: TRBJ1-2
cdr3_nt: TGTGCCAGCAGTGAGCGAGTGGGACAGCTGAAGGGGGGCTACACCTTC
cdr3_aa: CASSERVGQLKGGYTF

v_call: TRBV7-2
clone_size: NA
d_call: NA
j_call: TRBJ1-2
cdr3_nt: TGTGCCAGCAGCCCTTTGGGGGGGTTTGATGGCTACACCTTC
cdr3_aa: CASSPLGGFDGYTF

v_call: TRBV2
clone_size: once
d_call: TRBD1
j_call: TRBJ1-3
cdr3_nt: TGTGCCAGCAGCTACCTCGGACAGGGTGGAAACACCATATATTTT
cdr3_aa: CASSYLGQGGNTIYF

v_call: TRBV7-3
clone_size: NA
d_call: TRBD1
j_call: TRBJ1-5
cdr3_nt: TGTGCCAGCAGCCCAGCAGGGGGCAGCAATCAGCCCCAGCATTTT
cdr3_aa: CASSPAGGSNQPQHF

v_call: TRBV20-1
clone_size: NA
d_call: TRBD2
j_call: TRBJ2-3
cdr3_nt: TGCAGTGCTAGTGGGTCGTCTAGCGGGAGCCCAGATACGCAGTATTTT
cdr3_aa: CSASGSSSGSPDTQYF

v_call: TRBV18
clone_size: NA
d_call: TRBD2
j_call: TRBJ2-6
cdr3_nt: TGTGCCAGCTCACGAATTGGACTAGTCACTGCTGGGGCCAACGTCCTGACTTTC
cdr3_aa: CASSRIGLVTAGANVLTF

v_call: TRBV5-1
clone_size: NA
d_call: NA
j_call: TRBJ2-7
cdr3_nt: TGCGCCAGCAGCTTGGGTGGGGGGTACGAGCAGTACTTC
cdr3_aa: CASSLGGGYEQYF

v_call: TRBV7-9
clone_size: NA
d_call: TRBD1
j_call: TRBJ1-3
cdr3_nt: TGTGCCAGCAGCTTAGTAAGACAGGGAGTTGGAAACACCATATATTTT
cdr3_aa: CASSLVRQGVGNTIYF

v_call: TRBV3-1/TRBV3-2
clone_size: NA
d_call: TRBD2
j_call: TRBJ2-7
cdr3_nt: TGTGCCAGCAGCCAACTAGCGGGAGTGGCGGACGAGCAGTACTTC
cdr3_aa: CASSQLAGVADEQYF

v_call: TRBV7-2
clone_size: NA
d_call: NA
j_call: TRBJ2-3
cdr3_nt: TGTGCCAGCACCCGTGGCGGCGGAACAGATACGCAGTATTTT
cdr3_aa: CASTRGGGTDTQYF